This T cell receptor beta chain was sequenced for a study of cytomegalovirus exposure and HLA in healthy donors (dated by TCRdb to 2015 to 2018). About the investigation overall: An earlier analysis of 587 of the donors reported approximately 300 Gb of sequence data and roughly 120 million unique TCR beta sequences obtained from about 170 million T cells. Donor age, sex, ethnicity and CMV serostatus were collected together with the repertoire data. The number of donors typed differed by locus, with about 629-630 for A, B, C, DRB1 and DQB1, 522 for DQA1, 600 to 610 for DPA1, and around 450 for DPB1. The study used immunosequencing to profile the T cell repertoires of more than 650 subjects and linked those repertoires to cytomegalovirus serostatus. To predict cytomegalovirus infection status, the study combined high-throughput TCR immunosequencing, statistical association of individual TCRs with disease status, and machine learning. Because of strong linkage in the cohort, 5 or 6 DR-DQ haplotypes were treated as single units for association and clustering. Rather than drawing on any new phenotypic data, the later analysis identified candidate immune exposures from TCR beta sequences and the way those sequences occurred across donors. All discovery cohort repertoires had been generated using a single sequencing platform. The genetic ancestry cluster associated with self-reported Caucasian donors included 81% of the roughly 380 genotyped donors. In a later analysis, previously published TCR beta repertoires from 550 to 700 donors were re-analyzed and high-resolution HLA genotyping was added so that TCR occurrence patterns could be studied. An earlier analysis of more than 450 of the donors used high-throughput TCR beta sequencing to judge whether each TCR beta V gene segment behaved as functional or pseudogenic. In addition to the first cohort of 666 subjects, a separate validation cohort of approximately 130 different subjects was used. HLA typing included class I and class II loci at four-digit resolution. A later genetic analysis used genome-wide SNP genotypes for about 60% of the roughly 700 donors, treating that subset as a discovery cohort. Among some 410 genotyped donors of the cohort, an average of about 220,000 unique TCR beta nucleotide sequences was sequenced per donor, of which 15% to 20% were non-productive. The study aimed to test whether signatures of past pathogen exposure could be identified by cataloging public T cell receptors. An early release covering just under 650 HLA-typed donors comprised approximately 300 gigabases of sequencing data and tens of millions of unique TCR sequences. Overall results and qualifications from the work: A group of highly shared sequence variants was considered likely to be a technical artifact of the sequencing pipeline. It was suggested by the authors that the approach could potentially be generalized to other disease states and immunological phenotypes. Because HLA typing was unavailable for some donors at each locus, only the typed subset was used in association tests. According to a later analysis, TCR association rates differed among HLA loci, with DRB1 alleles showing the most associated TCRs and HLA-C alleles showing the fewest. Correlated functional status among segregating V segments might be attributable to linkage disequilibrium, but an unknown experimental factor could not be ruled out. According to a later genetic analysis, donors in an Asian-associated ancestry cluster had fewer N-insertions in productive TCRs than the approximately 650-donor mean. In an earlier analysis of some 500 of the donors, most TCR beta V segments appeared in productive rearrangements about 90% or about 30% of the time, broadly matching IMGT annotations. The study listed approximately 160 TCR beta chains as associated with cytomegalovirus. A further reported finding was that TCR beta sequences accurately predicted the HLA-A and HLA-B alleles for most subjects in the first cohort. According to a later analysis, parvovirus B19, influenza, CMV and Epstein-Barr virus appeared linked to several top co-occurrence clusters. In a later analysis, HLA-associated TCR beta chains showed more clonal expansion and lower generation probabilities than non-associated chains that were equally common. A later analysis associated 17,000 or so TCR beta sequences with specific HLA alleles at a false discovery rate of 0.05. In a later genetic analysis, a missense DCLRE1C variant was associated with V-gene and J-gene trimming of TCR beta chains, and the association was replicated in an independent cohort. The cohort was sequenced for TCR beta chains only, and without alpha or paired-chain data the features that could be detected were limited. Assigning TCR associations to individual alleles was difficult when HLA alleles, especially DR and DQ, strongly co-occurred. Most CMV-associated TCR beta chains appeared to be HLA-restricted in a later analysis, and the HLA associations seemed to be driven largely by CMV exposure. The earlier analysis of approximately 590 of the donors excluded some 15 rarely observed V segments, including chromosome 9 orphons, because counts were too low. Some IMGT-functional V segments, including TRBV6-2 and TRBV6-3, could not be distinguished by the 87-base-pair reads and were therefore excluded. The only immune exposure information available for the cohort was CMV serostatus. The classifier was reported to diagnose cytomegalovirus status with high specificity and sensitivity in both the original cohort and the validation cohort. Roughly uniform sequencing depth across donors was assumed in presence/absence analyses, although this assumption may not hold. A few of the identified cytomegalovirus-associated TCR beta chains were confirmed in vitro to be specific for cytomegalovirus antigens. While some public TCRs were present in many individuals, most TCR sequences turned up only very rarely across donors.

Libraries were prepared through the immunoSEQ multiplex PCR assay. The multiplex PCR relied on a mix of 60 forward primers for TCR Vbeta segments and 13 reverse primers for TCR Jbeta segments. A multiplex PCR assay on genomic DNA amplified the CDR3 region of rearranged TCR beta genes. Amplified TCR beta libraries were sequenced as 87-base-pair reads on the Illumina HiSeq System. The source study handled its data this way. Across the 670 or so repertoires, a later analysis counted 78 million or so unique TCR beta chains, approximately 12 million of which were shared by at least two donors. Raw reads were error-corrected and collapsed into unique sequences by a nearest-neighbor algorithm in which closely related sequences were merged to remove PCR and sequencing errors. V, D and J gene segments were assigned by aligning CDR3 sequences to IMGT reference sequences. Each retained sequence needed at least a six-nucleotide match to both a V gene segment and a J gene segment. Rearrangements were called productive when the CDR3 lacked stop codons and stayed in frame with V and J; all others were non-productive. Following IMGT convention, CDR3 was defined as the stretch from the second conserved V-encoded cysteine to the conserved J-encoded phenylalanine. The earlier analysis of roughly 590 of the donors excluded sequences that lacked an unambiguous match to a single V gene segment. An earlier analysis of some 610 of the donors called V segments functional above 56.7% productive rearrangements and segregating when the between-donor standard deviation exceeded 5%. To diagnose cytomegalovirus status from the catalog of TCR beta chain sequences, a statistical classification framework was built. V and J gene assignment, in a later analysis, came from comparing TCR nucleotide sequences with IMGT/GENE-DB human TR gene sequences. A later analysis assigned CDR3 sequences and most-parsimonious VDJ recombination scenarios with the TCRdist pipeline. In a later analysis, each TCR beta chain was defined by its CDR3 amino acid sequence together with its V-gene family, and reads lacking a unique V-gene family were excluded. To address suspected cross-contamination and a sequencing artifact, a later analysis removed approximately 600 highly shared, low-generation-probability nucleotide sequences. In a later analysis, a clonal expansion index for each public chain was calculated from normalized within-repertoire ranks of inferred template counts. A later analysis computed generation probabilities with a VDJ recombination model fitted to out-of-frame rearrangements, and checked the results against IGoR. Hypergeometric tests were used in a later analysis to score TCR-TCR, TCR-HLA and TCR-CMV co-occurrence, with a repertoire-size bias correction applied to the TCR pairs. In a later analysis, false discovery rates were estimated by permuting HLA or CMV assignments 20 times. In a later analysis, co-occurring TCRs were grouped using DBSCAN, and TCRdist sequence similarity was added for clustering within HLA-allele-positive subsets. Repertoires with fewer than 30,000 or more than 120,000 public chains, plus five repertoires with anomalous nucleotide sharing, were excluded from co-occurrence clustering. The clones in this table, taken by TCRdb from immuneACCESS, are in-frame only. Not every clone is retained; where verified, under half of the shortfall comes from an unresolved V gene, and the cause of the rest is unknown. That table gives V, J and clone size, and the DNA gave D and trimming. Across this sample there are 200,000 to 250,000 clones, with 85% seen only once. The leading ten clones occupy about 1.2% of the sample.

The cohort consisted of approximately 670 healthy bone marrow donors. At the time of sampling, every cohort member was nominally healthy, though immune exposures that went unrecorded were likely present. Of the 666 cohort members, roughly 290 had a positive CMV serostatus and just over 350 had a negative one, while no CMV serostatus was recorded for the donor. Each donor provided a peripheral blood sample, and peripheral blood mononuclear cells were used for TCR beta sequencing. The Qiagen DNeasy Blood Extraction Kit was used to extract genomic DNA from the blood cell samples. With respect to this clone: The antigen it binds to is not known. Base qualities are missing; no much larger clone stands one base away.

CDR1 is given as SGHTA and CDR2 as FQGNSA, both from the germline V gene. Reading from cysteine to phenylalanine, the CDR3 counts 16 amino acids. Just the 48-base CDR3 DNA is kept, in frame starting at base 1. For this chain, trimming is 1 base at the V end and 6 bases at the J end, and the number of junction bases without a gene match is 9. The rearranged chain carries TRBV7-2 and TRBJ2-1; 7 of the junction bases match TRBD2. The material sequenced was PBMCs. The clonotype was recovered from a human donor in good health. The DNA sequence reads TGTGCCAGCAGCTTAGGTCCGGGACTATCAAGCAATGAGCAGTTCTTC. Its translation reads: CASSLGPGLSSNEQFF.